Sequencing of this TCR beta chain was carried out in a study of radiation and T cells in renal cell carcinoma (dated by TCRdb to the early 2020s). About the full investigation: The samples were drawn from a clinical trial, where primary renal cell carcinomas were treated with 15 Gy of stereotactic body radiation therapy and then removed by nephrectomy 4 weeks afterward. TCR beta sequencing covered approximately 50 samples in total, comprising about 26 tumors and around 27 peripheral blood samples. Across all 55 or so samples, several million unique CDR3 nucleotide sequences, encoding 2 million to 3 million unique CDR3 amino acid sequences, were identified.

Taken with the paper, the label for time point translates to: blood 2 weeks post-SBRT. What the treatment or condition label conveys for this sample: 15 Gy SBRT to primary tumor, nephrectomy 4 weeks later. To track tumor-enriched clonotypes, serial peripheral blood was sampled from radiation-treated patients at baseline and at 2 weeks and 4 weeks after SBRT. Every patient had renal cell carcinoma of clear cell pathology. Genomic DNA for TCR sequencing was prepared using the QIAamp DNA Blood Mini Kit (Qiagen). The analyses included just those samples that passed every quality control check. Beyond this particular receptor, the publication reports: In blood, the top tumor clonotypes increased from baseline to 2 weeks after radiation and then shrank by 4 weeks, which suggests a temporary expansion of tumor-resident clones. The single-armed trial design could not address effects of radiation dose or scheduling on the TCR repertoire. Because pretreatment tumor biopsies were not available, the baseline intratumoral presence of clonotypes could not be determined. Blood repertoire dynamics were not followed beyond 4 weeks after treatment.

TCR beta libraries were generated from genomic DNA with the immunoSEQ kit, following the manufacturer's recommendations. To prepare the libraries, a first multiplex PCR with proprietary primers was run, followed by a second PCR that added unique barcodes, and a bead cleanup was done after each round. A kit-provided positive control reaction and a negative control reaction were included in every sample batch. The final libraries underwent checking on an Agilent 4200 TapeStation D1000 ScreenTape, volumetric pooling, and quantification by qPCR. An Illumina NextSeq500 fitted with a MidOutput 150-cycle cartridge performed the sequencing, running 156 Read1 cycles and 15 Index1 cycles with the kit's custom primers. The pooled library was loaded at 0.8 to 1 pM, with a roughly 20% PhiX control spiked in. The original methods were these. Vendor-processed data were analyzed in R, and a clonotype was defined as all T cells sharing the same CDR3 nucleotide sequence. For clone abundance analyses, frequencies were normalized to the 10,000 most abundant clones per sample. Public T cell clones, which averaged fewer than five per sample, were removed prior to analysis. Tumor-enriched clonotypes and baseline blood-enriched clonotypes were defined as those with an abundance difference of at least 32-fold between compartments. A beta-binomial differential abundance model was used to identify clonotypes that were expanded or contracted between blood time points. Tumor-blood repertoire similarity was measured with the Baroni-Urbani and Buser coefficient, and group comparisons used two-tailed Wilcoxon tests in R. In its TCRdb copy, this immuneACCESS table keeps in-frame sequences only and misses some clones. Where compared with another copy, unresolved V genes explain less than half of these, and the others have no known cause. That table is the source of V, J and clone size, and D and trimming were worked out from the DNA. The sample includes tens of thousands of clones, with around 86% observed a single time. The ten most abundant clones make up 20% to 25% of the sample.

Concerning this clone itself: It lacks a known antigen. Base qualities are not provided; no much larger clone lies one nucleotide away.

From the germline V gene, CDR1 is ENHRY and CDR2 is SYGVKD. From its cysteine to its phenylalanine, the CDR3 spans 15 amino acids. Just the 45-base CDR3 DNA is kept, in frame starting at base 1. Trimming costs V 0 bases and J 2 bases, and their ends lie 10 bases apart. The sequences come from blood, collected from a patient whose treatment included radiotherapy and nephrectomy. This TCR was recovered from a woman aged 50 to 65 with renal cell carcinoma. The chain employs TRBV10-3 and TRBJ2-5, with the identity of the D gene unclear. For the CDR3, the sequence is CAISESTRLQETQYF. The bases are TGTGCCATCAGTGAGTCGACTCGGTTACAAGAGACCCAGTACTTC.